Below are 28 T cell receptor delta chains sequenced from a single sample in a study of γδ T cells in repeated Plasmodium falciparum infection. Gammadelta T cells were flow-sorted from PBMC into Vgamma9/Vdelta2+ and Vdelta2-negative populations for bulk analysis. TCRdb re-identified clones in the multiplex PCR reads via CATT. The table lists tens of thousands of delta-chain clones, 1.5% to 2% of them singletons, with approximately 15% in the top ten. The sequenced material came from gamma-delta T cells from blood. The source is a pool of human donors (malaria-infected and uninfected, not separated).

This clone is categorized as medium-sized. The identical CDR3 is also encoded by other nucleotide sequences in the sample. V is TRDV1 and J is TRDJ1, with 7 positions matching TRDD3. This CDR3 has 22 amino acids. V shed 3 bases and J 0 bases; nucleotides not matched to a gene: 25. From germline, CDR1 is TSWWSYY and CDR2 QGS. This chain's CDR3 is CALGDVRVSFAGYWGYTDKLIF. As DNA, the CDR3 is TGTGCTCTTGGGGATGTCCGGGTTAGTTTTGCCGGTTACTGGGGATACACCGATAAACTCATCTTT.

As regards this clone: Only one base separates this from a far larger clonotype, so it likely reflects a read error. This same CDR3 is encoded by further DNA sequences in the sample. The rearrangement uses TRDV3 and TRDJ1; 8 bases agree with TRDD3. Germline V gene lookup returns CDR1 TVYSNPD and CDR2 GDNSRS (reference sequence). The CDR3 sequence is 19 residues long. The CDR3 protein is CAFRGYELGWMSPADKLIF. The CDR3 bases are TGTGCCTTTAGGGGATACGAGTTAGGGTGGATGAGTCCGGCCGACAAACTCATCTTT.

This clone was counted between two and nine times. A far larger clone is just one base off, so this is likely a read error. This sample includes further DNA sequences coding for the same CDR3. This chain connects TRDV3 to TRDJ1, with 9 bases matching TRDD3. TCRdb carries no J gene annotation; the J gene was assigned here by matching the DNA with germline. There are 21 residues in the CDR3. J gave up 8 bases and V 4 bases, and 35 bases lay outside the gene matches. CDR1 is TVYSNPD and CDR2 is GDNSRS in the germline V gene (reference sequence). CDR3 DNA: TGTGCCTCTTCTGGGGGTCCTAAAACCTACTGGGGGAGGATCCCGGAACACAAACTCATCTTT. Translated, it gives CASSGGPKTYWGRIPEHKLIF.

This clone was seen ten or more times. Written as DNA, the CDR3 is TGTGCTCTTGGGGAACGATCCTACCCACCTCCCTTCCTTTCTGGGGGATACGCCGGGTGGTACACCGATAAACTCATCTTT. It is translated as CALGERSYPPPFLSGGYAGWYTDKLIF. The gene calls are TRDV1 and TRDJ1; 12 bases line up with TRDD3. Trimming took 1 base from V and 0 from J; bases not matched to a gene: 33. CDR3 length: 27 amino acids. CDR1 and CDR2 (germline): TSWWSYY, QGS.

About this clone itself: TCRdb assigns this DNA the protein of a much larger clone, which departs from its translation at residue 20; this likely reflects a read error, and the protein shown comes from translating the DNA. The CDR3 DNA reads TGTGCCTGTGACACCATCGATTCCCGTACTGGGGGATCAGGGCCTTCCTGGGACACCCAACAGATGTTTTTC. Translated, it gives CACDTIDSRTGGSGPSWDTQQMFF. The chain employs TRDV2 and TRDJ3; 10 bases map to TRDD3. Assignment of the J gene here rests on matching the DNA to germline, because TCRdb gives none. The CDR3 is made up of 24 amino acids. CDR1 and CDR2 from the germline V gene are GEAIGNYY and EKD.

Details on this clone: A far larger clone differs by one base, so this is likely a read error. This sequence joins TRDV1 and TRDJ1; tentative D call: TRDD3 (5 bases). In the absence of a J gene in TCRdb, the DNA was matched to germline to assign it here. V gave up 4 bases and J gave up 5 bases, with 35 bases separating them. CDR1 TSWWSYY and CDR2 QGS come from the germline V gene. The CDR3 has 21 amino acids. CDR3 sequence (DNA): TGTGCTCTTGGGGTCCTCTTACCTGTAGACCCTTGGTGGGGTCCCCGGGATAAACTCATCTTT. It specifies CALGVLLPVDPWWGPRDKLIF.

Only a few counts were recorded for this clone. It is likely a read error: a sequence one base away is far more abundant. This chain connects TRDV1 to TRDJ1; 10 positions agree with TRDD3. TCRdb carries no J gene annotation; the J gene was assigned here by matching the DNA with germline. The CDR3 loop spans 23 amino acids. Germline-derived CDR1 and CDR2 are TSWWSYY and QGS. The J segment lost 0 bases and the V segment lost 3 bases, leaving 25 bases of the junction unmatched. CDR3 protein: CALGERYPTGGWGIPPYTDKLIF. CDR3 DNA: TGTGCTCTTGGGGAGCGGTATCCTACAGGAGGGTGGGGGATACCCCCCTACACCGATAAACTCATCTTT.

Concerning this clone: It differs at one base from a far larger clone, so likely a read error. Other DNA sequences in this sample translate to the same CDR3. This sequence joins TRDV1 and TRDJ1; D is possibly TRDD3 (5 bases). Germline matching of the DNA provided the J gene here, since TCRdb leaves it blank. Germline V CDR1 and CDR2: TSWWSYY, QGS. This CDR3 spans 18 amino acids. The CDR3 loop is CALGERGRRALYTDKLIF. The DNA for the CDR3 is TGTGCTCTCGGGGAACGAGGAAGGCGAGCGCTTTACACCGATAAACTCATCTTT.

Notes on this clone: A read error likely explains why the TCRdb protein, taken from a much larger clone, differs from this DNA's translation at residue 5; the protein shown is translated from the DNA. This chain connects TRDV1 to TRDJ1; D is undetermined. The germline CDR1 and CDR2 sequences are TSWWSYY and QGS. CDR3 length equals 12 residues. Trimming took off 5 bases at V and 6 bases at J, with 10 bases between the two ends. CDR3 sequence (DNA): TGTGCTCTTGGGAAACCAGCGCATAAACTCATCTTT. Residues: CALGKPAHKLIF.

This clone was seen many times. A read error is the likely source, as a far larger clone sits one nucleotide away. The sample has other DNA sequences that encode this CDR3 too. The J gene is TRDJ1, the V gene TRDV1; weak D call: TRDD3 (5 bases). The CDR3 runs to 16 residues. The germline gives CDR1 TSWWSYY, CDR2 QGS. CDR3 sequence (DNA): TGTGCTCTCGGGGAAACAAGGGCCGCGTACACCGATAAACTCATCTTT. Protein: CALGETRAAYTDKLIF.

With respect to this clone: TCRdb has a much larger clone's protein, which differs at residue 17 from the translation of this DNA, likely because of a read error; what is shown is the protein translated from the DNA. The CDR3 DNA reads TGTGCTCTTGGGGAACTAGTCTTATCCTGCGCCTTGGGGGACGCAAACGCCGATAAACTCATCTTT. Protein sequence: CALGELVLSCALGDANADKLIF. The chain joins TRDV1 to TRDJ1, with 7 bases identical to TRDD3. Since TCRdb gives no J gene, matching the DNA to germline was used here to assign it. The CDR3 loop spans 22 amino acids. V shed 0 bases and J 3 bases; nucleotides not matched to a gene: 25. Germline V CDR1 and CDR2: TSWWSYY, QGS.

Turning to this clone: TCRdb's protein, taken from a much larger clone, differs from this DNA's translation at residue 10, likely owing to a read error; the protein displayed comes from the DNA. The gene calls are TRDV1 and TRDJ1; D is perhaps TRDD2 or TRDD3 (8 bases each). TCRdb offers no J gene call, so here the DNA was matched to germline to obtain one. V was shortened by 5 bases and J by 0 bases, with 37 bases between the two germline ends. CDR3 length equals 23 residues. The germline V gene encodes CDR1 TSWWSYY and CDR2 QGS. DNA of the CDR3: TGTGCTCTTGGGAAACCCTCTTCCTACAAGGGATACGCCACACTCGGGTACACCGATAAACTCATCTTT. Protein sequence: CALGKPSSYKGYATLGYTDKLIF.

A few counts support this clone. TCRdb's listed protein matches a much larger clone and diverges from this DNA's translation at residue 7, likely through a read error; the protein shown comes from the DNA. The rearrangement links TRDV3 to TRDJ1; 9 bases are shared with TRDD3. Germline matching of the DNA provided the J gene here, since TCRdb leaves it blank. J gave up 1 base and V 2 bases, and 26 bases lay outside the gene matches. In germline, CDR1 is TVYSNPD, CDR2 GDNSRS (reference sequence). CDR3 length: 21 residues. The CDR3 here is CAFSAFPQNRRLGEITDKLIF. The CDR3 DNA is TGTGCCTTTTCCGCCTTCCCCCAAAATAGGAGACTGGGGGAGATCACCGATAAACTCATCTTT.

About this clone itself: The protein held in TCRdb is that of a much larger clone and does not match this DNA's translation at residue 9, likely because of a read error; the protein shown is translated from the DNA. The chain is built from TRDV1 and TRDJ1; 13 bases align to TRDD3. The J gene, absent from TCRdb, was called here by matching the DNA to germline. The CDR3 covers 25 residues. CDR1 is TSWWSYY and CDR2 is QGS in the germline V gene. Trimming at V came to 1 base and at J to 0 bases, leaving 26 bases not matched to a gene. This CDR3 is CALGEPHRPPVRTGGYAGYTDKLIF. As DNA, the CDR3 is TGTGCTCTTGGGGAACCCCACAGGCCTCCTGTACGTACTGGGGGATACGCCGGGTACACCGATAAACTCATCTTT.

This clone was observed many times. TCRdb's protein for this DNA is that of a much larger clone and differs from the translation at residue 12, likely a read error; the protein shown is the DNA translation. This chain uses TRDV1 with TRDJ1, with D unresolved. CDR1 and CDR2 (germline): TSWWSYY, QGS. The V end was cut by 2 bases, the J end by 1 base, with 17 bases between. The CDR3 has 17 amino acids. The CDR3 coding sequence is TGTGCTCTTGGGGAAGGAACAAGGAGCCCGTCCACCGATAAACTCATCTTT. It is translated as CALGEGTRSPSTDKLIF.

This clone was recorded at least ten times. The protein given by TCRdb reflects a much larger clone and differs at residue 4 from this DNA's translation, likely from a read error; the protein shown is the DNA's translation. The chain has TRDV1 and TRDJ1, with 7 bases fitting TRDD3. Here the J gene came from matching the DNA to germline, since TCRdb omits it. This CDR3 spans 17 amino acids. Germline V gene data show CDR1 as TSWWSYY and CDR2 as QGS. The CDR3 sequence: CALREELGLRATDKLIF. The CDR3 DNA is TGTGCTCTTAGGGAAGAACTGGGGCTTAGGGCCACCGATAAACTCATCTTT.

This clone appeared a few times. This likely stems from a read error, as it lies one base from a far larger clone. Other DNA sequences in this sample translate to the same CDR3. This chain connects TRDV1 to TRDJ1; 11 bases match TRDD3. CDR1 is TSWWSYY, CDR2 QGS, per germline. The CDR3 sequence is 24 residues long. CDR3 nucleotides: TGTGCTCTTGGGGATCTTCCTAGGGTCGATGCGCTGGGGGATACCGAACGCAACACCGATAAGCTCATCTTT. This translates into CALGDLPRVDALGDTERNTDKLIF.

Of note for this clone: Only one base separates this from a far larger clonotype, so it likely reflects a read error. Other nucleotide sequences in the sample specify the same CDR3. This chain uses TRDV1 with TRDJ1; 7 bases line up with TRDD3. TCRdb does not report a J gene; here it was assigned by matching the DNA to germline references. The CDR3 contains 22 residues. Germline V CDR1 and CDR2: TSWWSYY, QGS. V trimming: 2 bases; J trimming: 1 base; junction bases outside the gene matches: 25. The CDR3 protein is CALGEVVTSWGYWESVTDKLIF. CDR3 nucleotides: TGTGCTCTTGGGGAAGTGGTGACGTCCTGGGGATATTGGGAAAGTGTCACCGATAAACTCATCTTT.

This clone came up many times. With a far larger clone one base away, a read error is the likely cause. This CDR3 is also generated by other DNA sequences in the sample. This chain links TRDV1 with TRDJ1; D is uncertain. Per the germline V gene, CDR1 is TSWWSYY and CDR2 is QGS. The CDR3 length is 19 residues. The CDR3 region has the DNA TGTGCTCTTGGGGAACTGGACGGTACGTTAACTGTGTACACAGATAAACTCATCTTT. Amino acid sequence: CALGELDGTLTVYTDKLIF.

This clone has more than one count but fewer than ten. TCRdb pairs this DNA with a much larger clone's protein that differs at residue 25, likely a read error; the protein shown was translated from the DNA. This chain uses TRDV1 with TRDJ1; 10 bases are shared with TRDD3. The CDR3 consists of 26 residues. Germline V gene sequence: CDR1 TSWWSYY, CDR2 QGS. The CDR3 spells CALGELGVKGFSTGGFSHLYTDKLTF. The CDR3 nucleotides are TGTGCTCTTGGGGAACTAGGAGTCAAAGGCTTTTCGACTGGGGGATTCTCACACCTGTACACCGATAAACTCACCTTT.

In the case of this clone: This likely traces to a read error, being one base from a far larger clone. Other DNA variants within this sample encode the same CDR3. The chain recombines TRDV2 with TRDJ1; 10 bases map to TRDD3. TCRdb records no J gene; here it was assigned by comparing the DNA to germline. Germline CDR1 reads GEAIGNYY; CDR2 reads EKD. The CDR3 consists of 14 residues. Here the CDR3 DNA reads TGTGCTTGTGACGAACTGGGGGATTCGAGTAAACTCATCTTT. Protein: CACDELGDSSKLIF.

This clone was observed at least ten times. Possible read error: a much larger clone is one base away. This same CDR3 is encoded by further DNA sequences in the sample. This chain connects TRDV2 to TRDJ1, with D uncertain. The germline V gene has CDR1 GEAIGNYY and CDR2 EKD. The CDR3 is 21 amino acids. V was pared by 3 bases and J by 6 bases, with 37 bases between. Written as DNA, the CDR3 is TGTGCCTGTGACCCAATAACGCCTGAGGGTTCGAGCCCGGGGCCTCTGAATAAACTCATCTTT. It codes for CACDPITPEGSSPGPLNKLIF.

In regard to this clone: A single base is all that separates this from a far larger clone, so a read error is likely. Other DNA sequences in this specimen translate into the identical CDR3. V gene TRDV1 combines with J gene TRDJ1; weak D call: TRDD1 (5 bases). Here the J gene was assigned by germline matching of the DNA, as TCRdb has none. The CDR3 runs 20 residues. The V gene's germline CDR1 is TSWWSYY and CDR2 QGS. V was shortened by 0 bases and J by 3 bases, with 26 bases between the two germline ends. The CDR3 nucleotides are TGTGCTCTTGGGGAACTAGGGCCCTATGGAAATGGCCACCAAGCCGATAAACTCATCTTT. It yields the protein CALGELGPYGNGHQADKLIF.

In the case of this clone: This DNA translates differently at residue 7 from the TCRdb protein, which is that of a much larger clone; a read error is likely, and the protein shown is the DNA's own translation. The chain employs TRDV1 and TRDJ1; 11 bases line up with TRDD3. Germline V gives CDR1 TSWWSYY, CDR2 QGS. V was pared by 1 base and J by 2 bases, with 18 bases of the junction left unmatched. The CDR3 length is 21 residues. The CDR3: CALGERIIDGGYGSYTDKLIF. CDR3 nucleotides: TGTGCTCTTGGGGAACGGATCATCGATGGGGGATACGGTTCTTATACCGATAAACTCATCTTT.

This clone was counted between two and nine times. The germline gene is not matched at one end of the junction; a read error may be the cause. The CDR3 DNA follows: TGTGCCCAGAAGAAAGTACTGTTCCTACCTCGCACACTTTTACCGGGGGACCTCGTCAAGTACACTGATAAACTCATCTTT. Residues: CAQKKVLFLPRTLLPGDLVKYTDKLIF. The chain has TRDV3 and TRDJ1; tentatively, D is TRDD2 (7 bases). The CDR3 loop spans 27 amino acids. CDR1 TVYSNPD and CDR2 GDNSRS come from the germline V gene (reference sequence).

This clone was recorded many times. A read error is the likely source, as a far larger clone sits one nucleotide away. This sample also contains other DNA sequences that code for the same CDR3. The rearrangement uses TRDV1 and TRDJ1; 8 bases map to TRDD3. The CDR3 length is 19 residues. The ends lost 6 bases at V and 3 bases at J; junction bases unmatched: 21. Germline CDR1 and CDR2: TSWWSYY and QGS. CDR3 sequence (DNA): TGTGCTCTTGGACGGGATCGTCCACGTACTGGGGGGTACGCCGATAAACTCATCTTT. Translated, it gives CALGRDRPRTGGYADKLIF.

Of note for this clone: TCRdb's listed protein matches a much larger clone and diverges from this DNA's translation at residue 6, likely through a read error; the protein shown comes from the DNA. The chain is built from TRDV1 and TRDJ1; 10 bases match TRDD3. The J gene, missing from TCRdb, was assigned here through DNA to germline matching. The CDR3 is 21 residues long. The V segment lost 6 bases and the J segment 0 bases; nucleotides outside the gene matches: 22. Per the germline V gene, CDR1 is TSWWSYY and CDR2 is QGS. The DNA of the CDR3 is TGTGCTCTTGGCGATACCTACTGGTACTGGGGGATCCATTCGTACACCGATAAACTCATCTTT. It codes for CALGDTYWYWGIHSYTDKLIF.

To note about this clone: This DNA translates differently at residue 6 from the TCRdb protein, which is that of a much larger clone; a read error is likely, and the protein shown is the DNA's own translation. The gene calls are TRDV1 and TRDJ1, with TRDD2 identical over 9 bases. The J gene was missing in TCRdb and was found by matching the end of the DNA to germline. V was clipped by 1 base and J by 1 base; unmatched bases: 13. Germline CDR1 TSWWSYY, CDR2 QGS. CDR3 length equals 19 residues. In nucleotides, the CDR3 is TGTGCTCTTGGGGAACCCGCCTTCCTACCGCGGCCTCGCACCGATAAACTCATCTTT. Translated: CALGEPAFLPRPRTDKLIF.